Following are 25 T cell receptor beta chains from one sample sequenced in a study of blood T cell repertoires in COVID-19. The data were produced by immunoSEQ multiplex PCR, yet TCRdb's version contains in-frame clones alone and is incomplete. The table shows roughly 240,000 clones, with 86% occurring only once. Sequencing was performed on peripheral blood. These receptor sequences come from an elderly woman with COVID-19, enrolled during active disease.

This clone was picked up a small number of times. The V gene is TRBV4-3, the J gene TRBJ1-4; the D gene is possibly TRBD1 (5 bases). Germline V lookup: CDR1 LGHNA, CDR2 YSLEER. Trimming left V 0 bases short and J 7 bases short, with 12 bases between. CDR3 size: 15 residues. The CDR3: CASSQEGGYGEKLFF. CDR3 DNA: TGCGCCAGCAGCCAAGAGGGGGGTTACGGTGAAAAACTGTTTTTT.

V is TRBV7-3 and J is TRBJ2-5; 10 bases are shared with TRBD2. The CDR3 is 15 residues long. Trimming cost V 4 bases and J 1 base; bases outside gene matches: 3. Germline CDR1 reads SGHTA; CDR2 reads FQGTGA. The CDR3 DNA sequence: TGTGCCAGCAGCTCGGTAGCGGGGGGCCAAGAGACCCAGTACTTC. Translated: CASSSVAGGQETQYF.

The CDR3, as DNA: TGTGCCAGCAGCTCCCCCGGTGGGCCCGGAGAGACCCAGTACTTC. This sequence encodes CASSSPGGPGETQYF. The V gene is TRBV11-2, the J gene TRBJ2-5; the D is unclear. The germline V and J ends were trimmed by 4 bases and 4 bases, with 16 bases remaining between them. CDR1 is SGHAT and CDR2 is FQNNGV in the germline V gene. The CDR3 spans 15 residues.

The rearrangement links TRBV5-4 to TRBJ2-3, with D perhaps matching TRBD1 (6 bases). Trimming shortened V by 2 bases and J by 5 bases, and 9 bases separated the two germline ends. Germline V gives CDR1 SGHNT, CDR2 YYREEE (reference sequence). The CDR3 consists of 13 residues. CDR3 in amino acids: CASSFPGEDTQYF. CDR3 in DNA: TGTGCCAGCAGCTTTCCAGGGGAAGATACGCAGTATTTT. The complete variable domain, with remaining parts taken from reference TRBV5-4 and TRBJ2-3, reads ETGVTQSPTHLIKTRGQQVTLRCSSQSGHNTVSWYQQALGQGPQFIFQYYREEENGRGNFPPRFSGLQFPNYSSELNVNALELDDSALYLCASSFPGEDTQYFGPGTRLTVL.

V and J are TRBV2 and TRBJ2-1; the match to TRBD1 covers 7 bases. V lost 6 bases to trimming and J lost 8 bases; unmatched junction nucleotides: 10. The CDR3 covers 14 residues. CDR1 and CDR2 from the germline V gene are SNHLY and FYNNEI. In DNA, the CDR3 is TGTGCCAGCAGAATATTAGGGGGCCGGGATGAGCAGTTCTTC. It yields the protein CASRILGGRDEQFF.

The chain has TRBV19 and TRBJ1-3; unclear D gene. The germline CDR1 and CDR2 sequences are LNHDA and SQIVND (reference sequence). V lost 5 bases, J lost 2 bases, and 7 bases lay in between. This CDR3 comprises 13 residues. The CDR3 is CASSSPAGNTIYF. CDR3 DNA: TGTGCCAGTAGTTCACCAGCTGGAAACACCATATATTTT.

The chain recombines TRBV9 with TRBJ1-1; 7 nucleotides match TRBD1. The germline V gene encodes CDR1 SGDLS and CDR2 YYNGEE. With 1 base clipped from V and 1 base from J, the junction kept 10 bases outside the gene matches. The CDR3 loop spans 17 amino acids. CDR3 nucleotides: TGTGCCAGCAGCGTAAAGAAGGTGGGACAGACGAACACTGAAGCTTTCTTT. This encodes CASSVKKVGQTNTEAFF.

J is TRBJ2-2 and V is TRBV7-2; TRBD1 matches 8 bases. The CDR3 sequence is 15 residues long. With 5 bases clipped from V and 3 bases from J, the junction kept 5 bases outside the gene matches. The germline gives CDR1 SGHTA, CDR2 FQGNSA. This CDR3 is CASSRQGAYTGELFF. The CDR3 nucleotides are TGTGCCAGCAGCAGGCAGGGGGCTTACACCGGGGAGCTGTTTTTT.

This chain uses TRBV3-1 (or the pseudogene TRBV3-2) with TRBJ2-3; possibly TRBD1 for D (5 bases). The length of the CDR3 is 15 residues. Looked up from germline, CDR1 is LGHDT and CDR2 is YNNKEL (reference sequence). Trimming cost V 4 bases and J 2 bases, with 13 bases left between them. Here the CDR3 DNA reads TGTGCCAGCAGCCGAACACAGGCTTTCACAGATACGCAGTATTTT. As protein: CASSRTQAFTDTQYF.

The V gene is TRBV5-1, the J gene TRBJ1-3, with D possibly matching TRBD1 (5 bases). Germline V lookup: CDR1 SGHRS, CDR2 YFSETQ. The CDR3 consists of 16 residues. Between the trimmed V and J ends, which lost 0 bases and 2 bases, there was a span of 12 bases. CDR3 sequence (DNA): TGCGCCAGCAGCTTGGCTCCTTCGGGGGCTGGAAACACCATATATTTT. Residues: CASSLAPSGAGNTIYF.

This chain links TRBV6-6 with TRBJ2-3; perhaps TRBD2 as D (6 bases). The CDR3 loop spans 11 amino acids. V lost 10 bases, J lost 6 bases, and 11 bases lay in between. The germline V gene has CDR1 MNHNY and CDR2 SVGAGI (reference sequence). The CDR3 coding sequence is TGTGCCACCACTAGCAGTGATACGCAGTATTTT. It yields the protein CATTSSDTQYF.

This clone turned up a few times. The chain carries TRBV2 and TRBJ1-1; unclear D gene. The germline V gene encodes CDR1 SNHLY and CDR2 FYNNEI. The CDR3 is made up of 12 amino acids. The ends were cut back, 7 bases at V and 2 bases at J, with 8 bases in the middle. The CDR3 protein is CASTAANTEAFF. DNA for the CDR3: TGTGCCAGCACAGCGGCAAACACTGAAGCTTTCTTT. The full variable domain, rest sourced from reference TRBV2 and TRBJ1-1, is EPEVTQTPSHQVTQMGQEVILRCVPISNHLYFYWYRQILGQKVEFLVSFYNNEISEKSEIFDDQFSVERPDGSNFTLKIRSTKLEDSAMYFCASTAANTEAFFGQGTRLTVV.

This sequence joins TRBV19 and TRBJ1-1; 9 nucleotides match TRBD1. The CDR3 totals 15 residues. Unmatched junction bases numbered 9, after V lost 5 bases and J lost 5 bases. Germline V gene lookup returns CDR1 LNHDA and CDR2 SQIVND (reference sequence). CDR3 coding DNA: TGTGCCAGTAGTCCCCGGGACAGGGCCAGGACTGAAGCTTTCTTT. Amino acids: CASSPRDRARTEAFF.

Here the CDR3 reads CASSFGAGTWDNEQFF. The DNA for the CDR3 is TGTGCCAGCAGCTTTGGAGCGGGAACCTGGGACAATGAGCAGTTCTTC. The V gene is TRBV7-2, the J gene TRBJ2-1; TRBD2 aligns across 7 bases. CDR3 length: 16 residues. The germline CDR1 and CDR2 sequences are SGHTA and FQGNSA. J lost 5 bases, V lost 3 bases, and 10 bases had no gene match.

V usage is TRBV2 and J usage is TRBJ2-3; D call uncertain. The CDR3 sequence is 13 residues long. V lost 5 bases, J lost 2 bases, and 8 bases lay in between. Per germline, CDR1 SNHLY and CDR2 FYNNEI. The CDR3, as DNA: TGTGCCAGCAGTAGCGAGCCCACAGATACGCAGTATTTT. Its translation is CASSSEPTDTQYF.

The J gene is TRBJ1-1, the V gene TRBV6-2 or TRBV6-3; a possible D gene is TRBD1 (5 bases). The V and J ends lost 2 bases and 1 base respectively, with 8 bases between them. This CDR3 is built from 14 residues. Germline assignment: CDR1 MNHEY and CDR2 SVGEGT. The DNA for the CDR3 is TGTGCCAGCAGTTACGACAGCCAGAACACTGAAGCTTTCTTT. It specifies CASSYDSQNTEAFF.

The V call is TRBV3-1 (or the pseudogene TRBV3-2), the J call TRBJ1-6; no firm D call. Between the trimmed V and J ends, which lost 3 bases and 14 bases, there was a span of 20 bases. CDR1 and CDR2 from the germline V gene are LGHDT and YNNKEL (reference sequence). The CDR3 is 15 residues long. The DNA for the CDR3 is TGTGCCAGCAGCCAGGCGGGAAGGAACCCTAGGGCCCTCCACTTT. It specifies CASSQAGRNPRALHF.

Details on this clone: The sample contains more than one DNA sequence encoding this CDR3. The rearrangement uses TRBV5-1 and TRBJ2-5, with 8 positions matching TRBD1. The CDR3 runs 13 residues. CDR1 is SGHRS and CDR2 is YFSETQ in the germline V gene. J was trimmed by 5 bases and V by 3 bases; bases with no gene match: 3. The CDR3 sequence is CASSSQGGETQYF. The CDR3 coding sequence is TGCGCCAGCAGCTCACAGGGGGGCGAGACCCAGTACTTC.

As regards this clone: The junction shows a germline mismatch at one end, possibly a read error. V usage is TRBV7-7 and J usage is TRBJ2-2; TRBD2 aligns across 7 bases. The length of the CDR3 is 15 residues. Germline values: CDR1 SSHAT, CDR2 FNYEAQ (reference sequence). The CDR3 sequence is CASSLGTKDTGELFF. CDR3 bases: TGTGCTAGCAGCCTCGGGACTAAGGACACCGGGGAGCTGTTTTTT.

The chain employs TRBV7-9 and TRBJ2-5; the D gene is possibly TRBD1 (6 bases). V shed 7 bases and J shed 9 bases, with 18 bases lying between them. This CDR3 is 13 amino acids long. Germline lookup yields CDR1 SEHNR and CDR2 FQNEAQ (reference sequence). The CDR3 protein is CASTRDTQYPQYF. In DNA form, the CDR3 reads TGTGCCAGCACCCGGGACACACAATATCCCCAGTACTTC.

The rearrangement uses TRBV7-2 and TRBJ2-5, with D possibly TRBD2 on 5 matching bases. The V gene lost 5 bases and the J gene lost 7 bases, with 14 bases spanning the gap. CDR3 length equals 13 residues. Germline CDR1 reads SGHTA; CDR2 reads FQGNSA. CDR3 residues: CASSAGLFRTQYF. CDR3 bases: TGTGCCAGCAGCGCCGGACTGTTTCGGACCCAGTACTTC.

The chain carries TRBV5-1 and TRBJ1-1; no definite D call. The V end lost 5 bases, the J end lost 1 base, and 9 bases lay between the germline ends. Germline CDR1 SGHRS, CDR2 YFSETQ. The CDR3 runs to 13 residues. Here the CDR3 reads CASSSGRNTEAFF. The DNA for the CDR3 is TGCGCCAGCAGTTCGGGGAGGAACACTGAAGCTTTCTTT.

V is TRBV6-2 or TRBV6-3 and J is TRBJ2-7; a possible D gene is TRBD1 (5 bases). Looked up from germline, CDR1 is MNHEY and CDR2 is SVGEGT. Deletions cut 5 bases from V and 6 bases from J, with 8 bases between. The CDR3 is 11 residues long. The CDR3 here is CASSRQFEQYF. The CDR3 nucleotides read TGTGCCAGCAGTCGACAGTTCGAGCAGTACTTC.

The CDR3 loop is CASSPTDRIEEKLFF. The CDR3 nucleotides read TGTGCCAGCAGCCCGACCGACAGGATCGAAGAAAAACTGTTTTTT. The chain couples TRBV5-8 to TRBJ1-4; TRBD1 might be the D (6 bases). The CDR3 is made up of 15 amino acids. The V end was cut by 4 bases, the J end by 8 bases, with 18 bases between. Germline CDR1 reads SGHTS; CDR2 reads YDEGEE.

This clone was seen just once. This chain links TRBV5-1 with TRBJ2-3; possible D gene TRBD1, 6 bases. Germline V CDR1 and CDR2: SGHRS, YFSETQ. The CDR3 covers 16 residues. V was trimmed by 1 base and J by 6 bases, leaving 18 bases between them. CDR3 amino acids: CASSLTYRTGSDTQYF. CDR3 sequence (DNA): TGCGCCAGCAGCTTGACGTACCGTACAGGGTCCGATACGCAGTATTTT.